The next 28 T cell receptor beta chains were all read from a single sample in a study of blood T cell repertoires in COVID-19. Clones were sequenced by immunoSEQ multiplex PCR, and TCRdb holds only the in-frame ones, with some missing. The sample lists 150,000 or so clones; approximately 82% were seen once. The sample was peripheral blood. The receptor set was obtained from a woman aged 40 to 50 with COVID-19, enrolled during active disease.

This chain links TRBV10-1 with TRBJ1-1, with 7 bases matching TRBD1. Germline CDR1 is WNHNN and CDR2 is SYGVQD (reference sequence). This CDR3 region has 13 residues. V was pared by 8 bases and J by 5 bases, with 8 bases of the junction left unmatched. The CDR3 protein is CASAQGRSTEAFF. In nucleotides, the CDR3 is TGCGCCAGCGCACAGGGGCGCTCGACTGAAGCTTTCTTT.

The J gene is TRBJ2-7, the V gene TRBV4-2, with TRBD1 identical over 9 bases. Trimming took 1 base from V and 2 from J; bases not matched to a gene: 3. This CDR3 is 15 amino acids long. CDR1 is LGHNA and CDR2 is YNFKEQ in the germline V gene. CDR3 sequence: CASSQATGGAYEQYF. The CDR3 region has the DNA TGTGCCAGCAGCCAAGCGACAGGGGGAGCCTACGAGCAGTACTTC.

The chain couples TRBV27 to TRBJ1-4; D may be TRBD1 (6 bases). V was shortened by 7 bases and J by 5 bases, with 11 bases between the two germline ends. The CDR3 is 13 residues long. CDR1 is MNHEY and CDR2 is SMNVEV in the germline V gene (reference sequence). The CDR3, as DNA: TGTGCCAGCAAGGGGACAATGAATGAAAAACTGTTTTTT. Translation: CASKGTMNEKLFF.

V and J are TRBV5-5 and TRBJ2-2; D perhaps matches TRBD1 (6 bases). The germline CDR1 and CDR2 sequences are SGHKS and YYEKEE (reference sequence). V was clipped by 2 bases and J by 0 bases, with 11 bases between them. The CDR3 covers 16 residues. The CDR3 sequence is CASSFPDSANTGELFF. CDR3 nucleotide sequence: TGTGCCAGCAGCTTTCCGGACAGCGCGAACACCGGGGAGCTGTTTTTT.

V is TRBV6-2 or TRBV6-3 and J is TRBJ1-1; D perhaps matches TRBD1 (6 bases). Germline V lookup: CDR1 MNHEY, CDR2 SVGEGT. This CDR3 contains 14 residues. The V end lost 5 bases, the J end lost 2 bases, and 12 bases lay between the germline ends. This CDR3 reads CASSPGAYNTEAFF. The CDR3 nucleotides are TGTGCCAGCAGTCCAGGGGCATATAACACTGAAGCTTTCTTT.

V gene TRBV28 combines with J gene TRBJ1-4; D unclear. This CDR3 contains 12 residues. The V and J ends lost 7 bases and 5 bases respectively, with 8 bases between them. Germline-derived CDR1 and CDR2 are MDHEN and SYDVKM. CDR3 nucleotides: TGTGCCAGCACGAGTGCAAATGAAAAACTGTTTTTT. Amino acid sequence: CASTSANEKLFF.

The rearrangement joins TRBV30 to TRBJ2-5, with 8 bases fitting TRBD1. Per the germline V gene, CDR1 is GTSNPN and CDR2 is SVGIG (reference sequence). Trimming removed 5 bases from V and 5 bases from J; junction bases left unmatched: 7. This CDR3 region has 13 residues. The CDR3 region has the DNA TGTGCCTGGTCAGGGGGCGCGGTGGAGACCCAGTACTTC. It translates to CAWSGGAVETQYF.

The chain has TRBV19 and TRBJ1-2; TRBD1 is a possible D gene (6 bases). Germline V gene lookup returns CDR1 LNHDA and CDR2 SQIVND (reference sequence). The ends were cut back, 4 bases at V and 3 bases at J, with 12 bases in the middle. The CDR3 length is 14 residues. The CDR3 coding sequence is TGTGCCAGTAGTACAACACAGGGCCACTATGGCTACACCTTC. Translation: CASSTTQGHYGYTF.

The CDR3 loop reads CASSQDNLAGDGYTF. CDR3 DNA sequence: TGCGCCAGCAGCCAAGATAATTTGGCAGGGGACGGCTACACCTTC. The genes are TRBV4-1 and TRBJ1-2; D is possibly TRBD1 (6 bases). CDR1 is MGHRA and CDR2 is YSYEKL in the germline V gene. The V gene lost 0 bases and the J gene lost 8 bases, with 16 bases spanning the gap. The CDR3 has 15 amino acids.

The rearrangement joins TRBV28 to TRBJ2-7; D possibly corresponds to TRBD1 (6 bases). V lost 4 bases and J lost 5, with 12 bases in between. CDR1 is MDHEN and CDR2 is SYDVKM in the germline V gene. CDR3 length equals 13 residues. The CDR3 here is CASSSQGRDEQYF. Written as DNA, the CDR3 is TGTGCCAGCAGTTCACAGGGTAGGGACGAGCAGTACTTC. Full variable domain (missing parts from reference TRBV28 and TRBJ2-7): DVKVTQSSRYLVKRTGEKVFLECVQDMDHENMFWYRQDPGLGLRLIYFSYDVKMKEKGDIPEGYSVSREKKERFSLILESASTNQTSMYLCASSSQGRDEQYFGPGTRLTVT.

The chain uses TRBV28 and TRBJ2-7, with 7 bases aligning to TRBD1. Germline V CDR1 and CDR2: MDHEN, SYDVKM. The CDR3 spans 13 residues. J lost 3 bases, V lost 2 bases, and 1 base had no gene match. The DNA of the CDR3 is TGTGCCAGCAGTTTACGGACAGGCTACGAGCAGTACTTC. It yields the protein CASSLRTGYEQYF.

The rearrangement uses TRBV27 and TRBJ1-1; D possibly corresponds to TRBD1 (5 bases). Trimming pared 6 bases from V and 6 bases from J, leaving 17 bases between. CDR3 length: 14 amino acids. Germline V lookup: CDR1 MNHEY, CDR2 SMNVEV (reference sequence). CDR3 loop: CASSFRGVGAEAFF. The CDR3 DNA is TGTGCCAGCAGCTTCCGGGGGGTAGGCGCTGAAGCTTTCTTT.

The chain links TRBV5-1 to TRBJ2-1; 11 nucleotides line up with TRBD2. V dropped 4 bases and J dropped 0; count of bases not matched to a gene: 6. Germline CDR1 SGHRS, CDR2 YFSETQ. The CDR3 spans 17 residues. The CDR3: CASSTGLAVYSYNEQFF. The CDR3 coding sequence is TGCGCCAGCAGCACGGGACTAGCGGTCTACTCCTACAATGAGCAGTTCTTC.

This clone was recorded at least ten times. The chain employs TRBV4-1 and TRBJ1-6; 7 positions agree with TRBD1. Trimming cost V 4 bases and J 12 bases; bases outside gene matches: 12. CDR3 length equals 15 residues. CDR1 and CDR2 from the germline V gene are MGHRA and YSYEKL. CDR3 nucleotides: TGCGCCAGCAGCCCAGGACAGGCCGCCTTTGGACCCCTCCACTTT. Translation gives CASSPGQAAFGPLHF.

The rearrangement uses TRBV11-2 and TRBJ2-5; 12 positions match TRBD2. CDR1 SGHAT and CDR2 FQNNGV come from the germline V gene. The CDR3 runs 18 residues. V shed 2 bases, J shed 1 base, and the junction held 8 bases outside the gene matches. The CDR3 protein is CASSLTLPSGGAQETQYF. DNA of the CDR3: TGTGCCAGCAGCTTAACCCTACCTAGCGGGGGGGCCCAAGAGACCCAGTACTTC. Full variable domain (missing parts from reference TRBV11-2 and TRBJ2-5): EAGVAQSPRYKIIEKRQSVAFWCNPISGHATLYWYQQILGQGPKLLIQFQNNGVVDDSQLPKDRFSAERLKGVDSTLKIQPAKLEDSAVYLCASSLTLPSGGAQETQYFGPGTRLLVL.

This sequence joins TRBV20-1 and TRBJ1-4, with no clear D. Between the trimmed V and J ends, which lost 3 bases and 14 bases, there was a span of 13 bases. This CDR3 spans 11 amino acids. The germline gives CDR1 DFQATT, CDR2 SNEGSKA (reference sequence). The CDR3 region is CSARGGPGLFF. In DNA form, the CDR3 reads TGCAGTGCTAGGGGAGGACCCGGGCTGTTTTTT.

This clone has a handful of counts. The CDR3 DNA reads as TGTGCCAGCACCGGCGGGTCCGGGGAGCTGTTTTTT. Protein product: CASTGGSGELFF. This chain uses TRBV6-5 with TRBJ2-2; tentatively, D is TRBD2 (5 bases). The V and J ends lost 7 bases and 6 bases respectively, with 9 bases between them. In germline, CDR1 is MNHEY, CDR2 SVGAGI. The CDR3 is 12 amino acids.

The V and J genes are TRBV9 and TRBJ2-1, with TRBD2 matching 9 bases. With V trimmed by 8 bases and J by 5 bases, 5 bases remained unmatched. Germline V CDR1 and CDR2: SGDLS, YYNGEE. The CDR3 has 13 residues. The CDR3 loop is CASDSGGHNEQFF. In nucleotides, the CDR3 is TGTGCCAGTGATAGCGGGGGACACAATGAGCAGTTCTTC.

Remarks on this clone: The identical CDR3 is also encoded by other nucleotide sequences in the sample. The chain links TRBV6-5 to TRBJ2-3; 14 nucleotides line up with TRBD2. The CDR3 runs to 15 residues. The germline V gene has CDR1 MNHEY and CDR2 SVGAGI. The V gene end was trimmed by 5 bases and the J gene end by 3 bases; junction bases not matched to a gene: 1. The CDR3 here is CASSRTSGRTDTQYF. The DNA for the CDR3 is TGTGCCAGCAGTCGGACTAGCGGGAGGACAGATACGCAGTATTTT.

Only a few counts were recorded for this clone. The chain employs TRBV29-1 and TRBJ1-1; TRBD1 matches at 10 bases. With 4 bases clipped from V and 4 bases from J, the junction kept 0 bases outside the gene matches. This CDR3 has 12 amino acids. Germline-derived CDR1 and CDR2 are SQVTM and ANQGSEA. CDR3 DNA: TGCAGCGTTGGGACAGGGGGCACTGAAGCTTTCTTT. It specifies CSVGTGGTEAFF.

The chain employs TRBV28 and TRBJ1-2; the D is unclear. Germline CDR1 and CDR2: MDHEN and SYDVKM. The length of the CDR3 is 11 residues. Trimming shortened V by 10 bases and J by 8 bases, and 14 bases separated the two germline ends. DNA for the CDR3: TGTGCCACCTCGACTGGCCAGGGCTACACCTTC. It yields the protein CATSTGQGYTF.

The chain links TRBV4-1 to TRBJ2-3, with TRBD2 as a possible D gene (7 bases). The germline V gene has CDR1 MGHRA and CDR2 YSYEKL. The ends were cut back, 4 bases at V and 3 bases at J, with 17 bases in the middle. The CDR3 is made up of 16 amino acids. CDR3 region: CASSPRGSGETDTQYF. The CDR3 nucleotides are TGCGCCAGCAGCCCAAGGGGGAGCGGGGAGACAGATACGCAGTATTTT.

CDR3 sequence (DNA): TGTGCCAGCAGTTACCAACAGGGGGGCGAAAAACTGTTTTTT. Amino acid sequence: CASSYQQGGEKLFF. This chain connects TRBV6-5 to TRBJ1-4, with 8 nucleotides matching TRBD1. Per the germline V gene, CDR1 is MNHEY and CDR2 is SVGAGI. The CDR3 spans 14 residues. The V segment lost 2 bases and the J segment 8 bases; nucleotides outside the gene matches: 4.

The chain recombines TRBV2 with TRBJ2-1; 13 positions agree with TRBD2. Germline V gene sequence: CDR1 SNHLY, CDR2 FYNNEI. The length of the CDR3 is 15 residues. The V segment lost 7 bases and the J segment 6 bases; nucleotides outside the gene matches: 6. DNA for the CDR3: TGTGCCAGCAAAAGACTAGCGGGAGGAGGCAATGAGCAGTTCTTC. Its translation is CASKRLAGGGNEQFF.

This chain joins TRBV30 and TRBJ2-1; D might be TRBD2 (5 bases). The V gene lost 0 bases and the J gene lost 0 bases, with 9 bases spanning the gap. Germline CDR1 GTSNPN, CDR2 SVGIG (reference sequence). There are 15 residues in the CDR3. As DNA, the CDR3 is TGTGCCTGGAGTGTAAGCGGCAGCTCCTACAATGAGCAGTTCTTC. As protein: CAWSVSGSSYNEQFF.

The J gene is TRBJ2-7, the V gene TRBV5-6; 7 bases match TRBD1. V lost 1 base and J lost 4; bases outside the gene matches: 14. This CDR3 has 17 residues. Germline CDR1 is SGHDT and CDR2 is YYEEEE. CDR3 sequence (DNA): TGTGCCAGCAGCTTGAAGGGGGCCACCCGGCGGAGGTACGAGCAGTACTTC. Protein product: CASSLKGATRRRYEQYF.

The V call is TRBV5-1, the J call TRBJ2-2, with TRBD2 identical over 8 bases. CDR1 is SGHRS, CDR2 YFSETQ, per germline. This CDR3 spans 14 amino acids. The V gene end was trimmed by 4 bases and the J gene end by 3 bases; junction bases not matched to a gene: 2. The CDR3: CASSQAGDTGELFF. The CDR3 DNA reads TGCGCCAGCAGCCAAGCGGGAGACACCGGGGAGCTGTTTTTT.

The J gene is TRBJ2-5, the V gene TRBV7-6, with D hard to call. The CDR3 spans 18 residues. Germline values: CDR1 SGHVS, CDR2 FNYEAQ. The V end was cut by 4 bases, the J end by 5 bases, with 26 bases between. CDR3 DNA: TGTGCCAGCAGCTCAAGACCTTTCTCAGTTCTCGACTCGGAGACCCAGTACTTC. It translates to CASSSRPFSVLDSETQYF.